This T cell receptor beta chain was identified in a study of Graves' ophthalmopathy and Graves' hyperthyroidism. In this sample, this clonotype turned up many times. Amplification from RNA transcripts yielded the TCR beta CDR3 regions. HTBI primers served in a first-round RT-PCR, which a second-round multiplex PCR followed. TCRdb independently ran MiXCR on the multiplex PCR reads; one entry per CDR3 protein. The sample has 450,000 or so distinct CDR3 sequences, 13% to 15% seen once; the top ten hold 9.5% to 10%. CDR3 size: 12 residues. Germline V gene data show CDR1 as SQVTM and CDR2 as ANQGSEA. Trimming removed 0 bases at V and 6 bases at J, with 9 bases between. Clinicians diagnosed using symptoms, serum thyroxine, TRAb, thyroid ultrasound and orbital computed tomography.

The receptor was isolated from a woman aged 25 to 45 with Graves' ophthalmopathy. This chain links TRBV29-1 with TRBJ2-7; no firm D call. Input material: blood. The CDR3 loop is CSVEEAVSEQYF. In DNA, the CDR3 is TGCAGCGTTGAAGAGGCAGTTTCCGAGCAGTACTTC.